This TCR beta chain emerged from a study of blood T cells in healthy people across ages. V was shortened by 4 bases and J by 3 bases, with 16 bases between the two germline ends. This CDR3 is built from 15 residues. Looked up from germline, CDR1 is SGHTA and CDR2 is FQGNSA. Then a second PCR, running roughly 7 to 11 cycles, was carried out with a sample-barcoded 5' primer and a J-beta primer mix. TCRdb re-called the 5' RACE reads through MiXCR, storing one row per CDR3 protein. The table shows about 680,000 distinct CDR3 sequences, with roughly 49% occurring only once. In its sample, this clonotype was seen a few times.

Sequences were obtained from blood. This sequence joins TRBV7-2 and TRBJ2-7; D gene uncertain. This sequence was found in a woman aged 55 to 70 in good health. The CDR3 spells CASSSSGPSRYEQYF. For the CDR3, the DNA is TGTGCCAGCAGCTCGAGTGGGCCTTCTCGCTACGAGCAGTACTTC.